The next 32 T cell receptor beta chains were all read from a single sample in a study of blood T cell repertoires in COVID-19. Data came from immunoSEQ multiplex PCR; TCRdb stores just in-frame clones and leaves some out. There are tens of thousands of clones in the sample; about 79% occur only once, and roughly 11% lies in the top ten. The source material was peripheral blood. All receptors come from an older man with COVID-19, enrolled during active disease.

The sample holds a few counts of this clone. This chain connects TRBV6-2 or TRBV6-3 to TRBJ1-1, with unresolved D. Trimming left V 0 bases short and J 1 base short, with 3 bases between. Germline V lookup: CDR1 MNHEY, CDR2 SVGEGT. The CDR3 extends over 13 amino acids. CDR3 bases: TGTGCCAGCAGTTACTCGGCGAACACTGAAGCTTTCTTT. It is translated as CASSYSANTEAFF.

The chain has TRBV7-2 and TRBJ2-3, with D possibly matching TRBD1 (6 bases). CDR1 is SGHTA and CDR2 is FQGNSA in the germline V gene. Deletions cut 4 bases from V and 5 bases from J, with 16 bases between. This CDR3 has 15 amino acids. CDR3: CASSYRPGGQDTQYF. For the CDR3, the DNA is TGTGCCAGCAGCTACCGTCCTGGGGGCCAAGATACGCAGTATTTT.

The gene calls are TRBV4-1 and TRBJ1-1; 10 bases are a match to TRBD1. CDR3 size: 15 residues. With V trimmed by 4 bases and J by 3 bases, 5 bases remained unmatched. Germline assignment: CDR1 MGHRA and CDR2 YSYEKL. Here the CDR3 reads CASSRGQGEYTEAFF. For the CDR3, the DNA is TGCGCCAGCAGCCGCGGACAGGGGGAGTACACTGAAGCTTTCTTT.

Notes on this clone: The sample contains more than one DNA sequence encoding this CDR3. The rearrangement joins TRBV5-6 to TRBJ2-2, with 8 bases matching TRBD1. The junction had 6 bases not matched to a gene; V was cut back by 2 bases and J by 6 bases. The CDR3 has 15 residues. From germline, CDR1 is SGHDT and CDR2 YYEEEE. CDR3 residues: CASSFGQGGSGELFF. For the CDR3, the DNA is TGTGCCAGCAGCTTCGGACAGGGTGGGTCCGGGGAGCTGTTTTTT.

This clone has just one count. The DNA for the CDR3 is TGTGCCAGCAGCTTAGGCGGTAGCGGGAGGCCCAGCCATAATGAGCAGTTCTTC. Its protein is CASSLGGSGRPSHNEQFF. The chain employs TRBV7-9 and TRBJ2-1; 10 bases agree with TRBD2. With V trimmed by 1 base and J by 7 bases, 13 bases remained unmatched. Germline-derived CDR1 and CDR2 are SEHNR and FQNEAQ (reference sequence). This CDR3 has 18 residues.

The chain is built from TRBV6-2 or TRBV6-3 and TRBJ1-5; TRBD1 agrees at 8 bases. The germline gives CDR1 MNHEY, CDR2 SVGEGT. Trimming took 6 bases from V and 4 from J; bases not matched to a gene: 14. The CDR3 is 17 amino acids. CDR3 bases: TGTGCCAGCAGCCCTTATTCCCGGACAGGGATGAATCAGCCCCAGCATTTT. Translation gives CASSPYSRTGMNQPQHF.

The J gene is TRBJ2-2, the V gene TRBV9; 9 bases are a match to TRBD1. Germline V gives CDR1 SGDLS, CDR2 YYNGEE. The CDR3 covers 14 residues. Trimming cost V 5 bases and J 8 bases; bases outside gene matches: 7. The CDR3 here is CASSYTGGPGELFF. The DNA for the CDR3 is TGTGCCAGCAGTTACACAGGGGGCCCTGGGGAGCTGTTTTTT.

The chain uses TRBV7-8 and TRBJ2-7; possibly TRBD2 for D (5 bases). The CDR3 covers 13 residues. Trimming cost V 5 bases and J 4 bases, with 12 bases left between them. The germline V gene encodes CDR1 SGHVS and CDR2 FQNEAQ. CDR3 loop: CASSAKTRYEQYV. In DNA, the CDR3 is TGTGCCAGCAGCGCGAAAACTAGATACGAGCAGTACGTC.

The chain recombines TRBV21-1 with TRBJ1-3; TRBD1, as called in the table, went unchecked against the DNA. TRBV21-1 is a documented pseudogene. CDR3 size: 15 residues. Here the CDR3 reads CASSKEGVTGNTIYF. The CDR3 region has the DNA TGTGCCAGCAGCAAAGAAGGGGTTACTGGAAACACCATATATTTT.

V is TRBV19 and J is TRBJ1-1, with a possible D match to TRBD1 (5 bases). Germline lookup yields CDR1 LNHDA and CDR2 SQIVND (reference sequence). CDR3 length: 14 residues. V was clipped by 5 bases and J by 5 bases, with 15 bases between them. The CDR3 sequence: CASSPRVSETEAFF. CDR3 nucleotide sequence: TGTGCCAGTAGTCCCAGGGTGTCGGAGACTGAAGCTTTCTTT.

The table lists this clone with a few counts. The chain employs TRBV7-9 and TRBJ2-5, with TRBD2 matching over 7 bases. The CDR3 covers 14 residues. The V and J ends lost 5 bases and 4 bases, in that order; junction bases with no gene match: 7. Per the germline V gene, CDR1 is SEHNR and CDR2 is FQNEAQ (reference sequence). Written as DNA, the CDR3 is TGTGCCAGCAGCCCCGGGGGGTCTTTAGAGACCCAGTACTTC. Translation: CASSPGGSLETQYF.

V and J are TRBV6-5 and TRBJ1-2; a weak D match, TRBD1 (5 bases). Trimming took 8 bases from V and 2 from J, leaving 15 bases between them. CDR1 is MNHEY, CDR2 SVGAGI, per germline. The CDR3 has 14 amino acids. CDR3 nucleotides: TGTGCCAGCGCGGCTAGGGGCAGAAACTATGGCTACACCTTC. Translating gives CASAARGRNYGYTF.

The J gene is TRBJ1-2, the V gene TRBV3-1 (or the pseudogene TRBV3-2); D perhaps matches TRBD1 (6 bases). The length of the CDR3 is 13 residues. Looked up from germline, CDR1 is LGHDT and CDR2 is YNNKEL (reference sequence). Trimming cost V 10 bases and J 0 bases, with 12 bases left between them. CDR3 in DNA: TGTGCCACGCAGGGGCTGGCTAACTATGGCTACACCTTC. Protein product: CATQGLANYGYTF.

This sequence joins TRBV3-1 (or the pseudogene TRBV3-2) and TRBJ2-5, with D hard to call. This CDR3 has 16 amino acids. Trimming took 9 bases from V and 1 from J, leaving 21 bases between them. Germline lookup yields CDR1 LGHDT and CDR2 YNNKEL (reference sequence). CDR3 in DNA: TGTGCCAGTTCCCTCACCGGCGGCTACCTCCAAGAGACCCAGTACTTC. Amino acid sequence: CASSLTGGYLQETQYF.

This chain links TRBV7-2 with TRBJ1-5; 9 nucleotides line up with TRBD1. Trimming took 5 bases from V and 7 from J; bases not matched to a gene: 6. This CDR3 has 14 amino acids. Germline CDR1 reads SGHTA; CDR2 reads FQGNSA. The CDR3 loop reads CASSRGQGDQPQHF. DNA for the CDR3: TGTGCCAGCAGCCGGGGACAGGGTGACCAGCCCCAGCATTTT.

The V and J genes are TRBV25-1 and TRBJ1-4, with D unclear. V shed 3 bases and J shed 7 bases, with 6 bases lying between them. The CDR3 contains 12 residues. Per the germline V gene, CDR1 is MGHDK and CDR2 is SYGVNS. The CDR3 here is CASSDLAEKLFF. CDR3 DNA sequence: TGTGCCAGCAGTGATTTAGCTGAAAAACTGTTTTTT.

The J gene is TRBJ2-3, the V gene TRBV2; D might be TRBD2 (5 bases). Germline V gives CDR1 SNHLY, CDR2 FYNNEI. Trimming removed 5 bases from V and 2 bases from J, with 14 bases in between. CDR3 length equals 15 residues. In DNA form, the CDR3 reads TGTGCCAGCAGTATCAAGCGGAACCCCACAGATACGCAGTATTTT. Amino acids: CASSIKRNPTDTQYF.

V and J are TRBV19 and TRBJ2-4; D is uncertain. Trimming cost V 7 bases and J 0 bases, with 10 bases left between them. Germline CDR1 LNHDA, CDR2 SQIVND (reference sequence). The CDR3 length is 14 residues. The CDR3 sequence is CASIGGLAKNIQYF. The CDR3 region has the DNA TGTGCCAGTATTGGTGGCCTAGCCAAAAACATTCAGTACTTC.

The chain has TRBV7-9 and TRBJ2-1, with D possibly TRBD2 on 5 matching bases. CDR3 length: 14 amino acids. CDR1 is SEHNR and CDR2 is FQNEAQ in the germline V gene (reference sequence). The V and J ends lost 1 base and 4 bases respectively, with 8 bases between them. CDR3 sequence reads: CASSLEDSYNEQFF. CDR3 DNA: TGTGCCAGCAGCTTAGAGGACTCGTACAATGAGCAGTTCTTC.

The chain carries TRBV5-1 and TRBJ2-1; 8 bases match TRBD2. Germline trimming cut 4 bases from V and 0 bases from J; bases unmatched to any gene: 18. This CDR3 region has 20 residues. Germline CDR1 SGHRS, CDR2 YFSETQ. CDR3 sequence reads: CASSPRDFNLAGSSYNEQFF. The CDR3, as DNA: TGCGCCAGCAGCCCACGGGACTTCAATTTAGCGGGGAGCTCCTACAATGAGCAGTTCTTC.

CDR3 nucleotides: TGTGCCAGCAGTTACCCTGGGACAGACCGATGGACCCAGTACTTC. Translating gives CASSYPGTDRWTQYF. The chain joins TRBV6-2 or TRBV6-3 to TRBJ2-5, with 7 bases matching TRBD1. With 2 bases clipped from V and 7 bases from J, the junction kept 10 bases outside the gene matches. Germline CDR1 and CDR2: MNHEY and SVGEGT. The CDR3 totals 15 residues.

This clone is a singleton in its sample. The chain couples TRBV5-6 to TRBJ2-3, with TRBD2 identical over 14 bases. The CDR3 spans 18 residues. Germline-derived CDR1 and CDR2 are SGHDT and YYEEEE. The ends lost 4 bases at V and 1 base at J; junction bases unmatched: 8. CDR3 sequence reads: CASSRTSGRRVGTDTQYF. In DNA form, the CDR3 reads TGTGCCAGCAGCCGGACTAGCGGGAGGCGGGTTGGCACAGATACGCAGTATTTT.

V and J are TRBV9 and TRBJ1-2, with no clear D. Germline V gene lookup returns CDR1 SGDLS and CDR2 YYNGEE. CDR3 length: 13 amino acids. Between the trimmed V and J ends, which lost 4 bases and 2 bases, there was a span of 9 bases. CDR3 sequence: CASSIRTNYGYTF. DNA for the CDR3: TGTGCCAGCAGCATTAGAACGAACTATGGCTACACCTTC.

The chain uses TRBV19 and TRBJ2-7; the match to TRBD1 covers 7 bases. J lost 3 bases, V lost 8 bases, and 10 bases had no gene match. The CDR3 length is 14 residues. The germline V gene encodes CDR1 LNHDA and CDR2 SQIVND (reference sequence). The CDR3 nucleotides read TGTGCCAGTCACCGTCGGGCAGGGGGCTACGAGCAGTACGTC. It is translated as CASHRRAGGYEQYV.

The chain uses TRBV28 and TRBJ1-4, with 7 positions matching TRBD1. Germline values: CDR1 MDHEN, CDR2 SYDVKM. The J segment lost 6 bases and the V segment lost 4 bases, leaving 5 bases of the junction unmatched. The CDR3 extends over 14 amino acids. For the CDR3, the DNA is TGTGCCAGCAGTTCGAGGGGGCTAGATGAAAAACTGTTTTTT. This gives the protein CASSSRGLDEKLFF.

The chain combines TRBV24-1 with TRBJ1-4; 8 bases match TRBD1. V was pared by 3 bases and J by 6 bases, with 8 bases of the junction left unmatched. This CDR3 comprises 16 residues. Germline loops: CDR1 KGHDR, CDR2 SFDVKD. CDR3 region: CATSDHGQGLDEKLFF. Here the CDR3 DNA reads TGTGCCACCAGTGATCACGGACAGGGTTTAGATGAAAAACTGTTTTTT.

V and J are TRBV27 and TRBJ1-1; unclear D gene. Germline-derived CDR1 and CDR2 are MNHEY and SMNVEV (reference sequence). Trimming removed 4 bases from V and 7 bases from J, with 13 bases in between. CDR3 length: 13 residues. The CDR3 loop reads CASSSTASDEAFF. The CDR3 region has the DNA TGTGCCAGCAGTTCAACCGCCTCAGATGAAGCTTTCTTT.

The chain recombines TRBV2 with TRBJ2-1; D is perhaps TRBD1 (6 bases). With 8 bases removed from V and 0 bases from J, the gap between germline ends came to 14 bases. There are 15 residues in the CDR3. Germline loops: CDR1 SNHLY, CDR2 FYNNEI. The CDR3, as DNA: TGTGCCAGCTTCTCCGGGACAAACTCCTACAATGAGCAGTTCTTC. It translates to CASFSGTNSYNEQFF. Drawing the rest from reference TRBV2 and TRBJ2-1, the complete variable domain is EPEVTQTPSHQVTQMGQEVILRCVPISNHLYFYWYRQILGQKVEFLVSFYNNEISEKSEIFDDQFSVERPDGSNFTLKIRSTKLEDSAMYFCASFSGTNSYNEQFFGPGTRLTVL.

The chain joins TRBV4-1 to TRBJ2-3; 9 nucleotides agree with TRBD2. V dropped 4 bases and J dropped 4; count of bases not matched to a gene: 12. Germline CDR1 MGHRA, CDR2 YSYEKL. The CDR3 is made up of 17 amino acids. The DNA for the CDR3 is TGCGCCAGCAGCCTCCTCATCCTAGCGGGGACAGCAGATACGCAGTATTTT. Residues: CASSLLILAGTADTQYF.

V and J are TRBV6-2 or TRBV6-3 and TRBJ2-1; D might be TRBD2 (5 bases). V was clipped by 6 bases and J by 9 bases, with 18 bases between them. Germline V CDR1 and CDR2: MNHEY, SVGEGT. The CDR3 length is 14 residues. For the CDR3, the DNA is TGTGCCAGCAGCCAAATTGACCGGGATCTTGAGCAGTTCTTC. This translates into CASSQIDRDLEQFF.

The V gene is TRBV6-5, the J gene TRBJ1-1; no reliable D call. The CDR3 runs 12 residues. Germline V lookup: CDR1 MNHEY, CDR2 SVGAGI. Deletions cut 8 bases from V and 0 bases from J, with 7 bases between. CDR3 coding DNA: TGTGCCAGCGTTAGTGTGAACACTGAAGCTTTCTTT. Encoded protein: CASVSVNTEAFF.

The V call is TRBV5-5, the J call TRBJ1-3; D ambiguous. Germline lookup yields CDR1 SGHKS and CDR2 YYEKEE (reference sequence). Between the trimmed V and J ends, which lost 5 bases and 4 bases, there was a span of 13 bases. This CDR3 contains 14 residues. For the CDR3, the DNA is TGTGCCAGCAGGTTCCAGGATCTCGGAAACACCATATATTTT. Its protein is CASRFQDLGNTIYF.